The 14 T cell receptor beta chains below all came from one sample that was sequenced in a study of identical twins. Each CDR3 protein is one row after TCRdb ran MiXCR on the 5' RACE reads. This table holds nearly 900,000 distinct CDR3 sequences, 9% to 15% found once. These records were also assigned to another study, of yellow fever vaccine responses in identical twins.

The sequenced material came from PBMCs. The receptors stem from a woman aged 18-29 years in good health.

This clonotype has just a few counts. This chain joins TRBV19 and TRBJ1-1; 7 bases line up with TRBD1. This CDR3 spans 13 amino acids. With V trimmed by 5 bases and J by 6 bases, 6 bases remained unmatched. Germline CDR1 is LNHDA and CDR2 is SQIVND (reference sequence). The CDR3 nucleotides are TGTGCCAGTAGTGACCGGACAGGAGCTGAAGCTTTCTTT. This gives the protein CASSDRTGAEAFF.

In this sample, this clonotype turned up a few times. The chain links TRBV21-1 to TRBJ1-1. TRBV21-1 is termed a pseudogene. The CDR3 covers 8 residues. CDR3 in DNA: TGTGCCAGCAACAGGGTTTACTTT. It translates to CASNRVYF.

The chain uses TRBV6-2 or TRBV6-3 and TRBJ2-7; 8 nucleotides agree with TRBD1. Trimming cost V 2 bases and J 0 bases; bases outside gene matches: 15. The V gene's germline CDR1 is MNHEY and CDR2 SVGEGT. The CDR3 length is 19 residues. DNA of the CDR3: TGTGCCAGCAGTTACCTCGTCGGGACAGGAGCGCAAAGCTCCTACGAGCAGTACTTC. Translated: CASSYLVGTGAQSSYEQYF.

This clonotype was recorded at least ten times. The rearrangement uses TRBV12-3 or TRBV12-4 and TRBJ1-6; 10 nucleotides line up with TRBD1. The CDR3 is made up of 16 amino acids. Trimming took 6 bases from V and 7 from J; bases not matched to a gene: 9. CDR3 amino acids: CASRVGPGQGNSPLHF. CDR3 DNA: TGTGCCAGCAGAGTGGGACCGGGACAGGGGAATTCACCCCTCCACTTT.

This chain links TRBV10-2 with TRBJ2-7; maybe TRBD2 (7 bases). CDR3 size: 15 residues. Deletions cut 6 bases from V and 5 bases from J, with 20 bases between. Germline assignment: CDR1 WSHSY and CDR2 SAAADI. In DNA, the CDR3 is TGCGCCAGCAGCCCGTGGGAGGGGGGGTCTGACGAGCAGTACGTC. Translating gives CASSPWEGGSDEQYV.

This clonotype appeared a few times. This chain uses TRBV12-3 or TRBV12-4 with TRBJ2-3; weak D call: TRBD2 (5 bases). The CDR3 contains 13 residues. Trimming pared 3 bases from V and 10 bases from J, leaving 14 bases between. Written as DNA, the CDR3 is TGTGCCAGCAGTTTTATGGGTGCTAGCCCGCAGTATTTT. Protein sequence: CASSFMGASPQYF.

Only a few counts were recorded for this clonotype. V is TRBV4-2 and J is TRBJ1-1; D gene unclear. Germline loops: CDR1 LGHNA, CDR2 YNFKEQ. The V and J ends lost 0 bases and 0 bases respectively, with 8 bases between them. This CDR3 is built from 15 residues. The CDR3 DNA follows: TGTGCCAGCAGCCAAGATAAATACATGAACACTGAAGCTTTCTTT. Its translation is CASSQDKYMNTEAFF.

This clonotype has only a few counts. The chain couples TRBV20-1 to TRBJ1-6; 7 positions match TRBD1. CDR3 length equals 17 residues. J gave up 0 bases and V 6 bases, and 11 bases lay outside the gene matches. Looked up from germline, CDR1 is DFQATT and CDR2 is SNEGSKA (reference sequence). Here the CDR3 reads CSAINRGSSSYNSPLHF. CDR3 in DNA: TGCAGTGCCATCAACAGGGGTTCTAGCTCCTATAATTCACCCCTCCACTTT.

This clonotype was detected only a few times. The rearrangement links TRBV6-1 to TRBJ2-2; D gene unclear. V was trimmed by 5 bases and J by 6 bases, leaving 13 bases between them. Germline V gives CDR1 MNHNS, CDR2 SASEGT. The CDR3 spans 14 residues. The CDR3 DNA reads as TGTGCCAGCAGTTATGCAGCTTCCGCCGGGGAGCTGTTTTTT. Amino acids: CASSYAASAGELFF.

Only a few counts were recorded for this clonotype. The rearrangement uses TRBV4-1 and TRBJ2-7, with a possible D match to TRBD1 (5 bases). Germline CDR1 MGHRA, CDR2 YSYEKL. There are 13 residues in the CDR3. V lost 0 bases to trimming and J lost 6 bases, with 9 bases between them. Written as DNA, the CDR3 is TGCGCCAGCAGCCAAGACCTAGACAGCGAGCAGTACTTC. It translates to CASSQDLDSEQYF.

This clonotype was recorded at least ten times. The V gene is TRBV29-1, the J gene TRBJ2-5, with unresolved D. Trimming stripped 4 bases from V and 2 bases from J, with 5 bases between. CDR3 length: 11 amino acids. CDR1 and CDR2 (germline): SQVTM, ANQGSEA. CDR3 DNA: TGCAGCGTTGTAGGTCAAGAGACCCAGTACTTC. Amino acid sequence: CSVVGQETQYF.

This clonotype appeared a few times. V gene TRBV25-1 combines with J gene TRBJ2-7; D possibly corresponds to TRBD2 (6 bases). V lost 5 bases and J 6 bases, leaving 17 bases between the germline ends. Looked up from germline, CDR1 is MGHDK and CDR2 is SYGVNS. The CDR3 loop spans 14 amino acids. The CDR3 DNA follows: TGTGCCAGCAGTCCACTAGCAAACCGAGGCGAGCAGTACTTC. It specifies CASSPLANRGEQYF.

The table lists this clonotype with a few counts. This chain connects TRBV6-1 to TRBJ2-2; D may be TRBD2 (6 bases). The CDR3 length is 14 residues. Between the trimmed V and J ends, which lost 6 bases and 5 bases, there was a span of 13 bases. CDR1 and CDR2 from the germline V gene are MNHNS and SASEGT. The CDR3 bases are TGTGCCAGCAGGCTGGGGGGACGGACCGGGGAGCTGTTTTTT. Translation gives CASRLGGRTGELFF.

V usage is TRBV12-3 or TRBV12-4 and J usage is TRBJ1-1; a possible D gene is TRBD1 (6 bases). Trimming took off 3 bases at V and 1 base at J, with 12 bases between the two ends. The CDR3 sequence is 15 residues long. DNA of the CDR3: TGTGCCAGCAGTTTGGAGGGGGTATCGAACACTGAAGCTTTCTTT. As protein: CASSLEGVSNTEAFF.